A selection of T cell receptor beta chains follows, all from one sample in a study of shared clonotypes between healthy human individuals. Measured with immunoSEQ multiplex PCR; TCRdb has only the in-frame clones, and not every one. Of 2 million to 2.5 million clones listed, approximately 96% are singletons. Source material: naive CD4+ T cells sorted from blood. The receptors were gathered from a man between 18 and 29 years old in good health. CDR3s include the opening cysteine and the closing phenylalanine or tryptophan. A D gene is named only where the DNA matches it firmly. The size of a clone is reported for some rows only, either as once, few or many, or as a class for expanded clones.

clone_size	cdr3_length	d_call	j_call	v_call	cdr3_aa	cdr3_nt
once	15	TRBD1	TRBJ2-7	TRBV6-5	CASSYSRDRGYEQYF	TGTGCCAGCAGTTACTCCAGGGACAGGGGCTACGAGCAGTACTTC
once	11	-	TRBJ2-7	TRBV28	CASSRGYEQYF	TGTGCCAGCAGCAGGGGCTACGAGCAGTACTTC
-	16	TRBD2	TRBJ2-1	TRBV25-1	CAPLAGGLSSYNEQFF	TGTGCCCCGCTAGCGGGAGGACTGAGCTCCTACAATGAGCAGTTCTTC
-	14	-	TRBJ2-2	TRBV27	CASSLRENTGELFF	TGTGCCAGCAGTTTAAGAGAGAACACCGGGGAGCTGTTTTTT
-	14	TRBD1	TRBJ2-5	TRBV5-4	CASSLAKGAGTQYF	TGTGCCAGCAGCTTGGCCAAGGGGGCGGGGACCCAGTACTTC
-	12	-	TRBJ2-7	TRBV5-1	CASSLGGLEQYF	TGCGCCAGCAGCTTGGGGGGGCTGGAGCAGTACTTC
once	12	TRBD1	TRBJ1-1	TRBV30	CAGQGLGTEAFF	TGTGCGGGACAGGGGCTTGGCACTGAAGCTTTCTTT
-	16	TRBD1	TRBJ2-2	TRBV5-1	CASSLFGQGNTGELFF	TGCGCCAGCAGCTTGTTCGGACAGGGGAACACCGGGGAGCTGTTTTTT
-	13	-	TRBJ1-1	TRBV10-3	CAISELANTEAFF	TGTGCCATCAGTGAGCTAGCGAACACTGAAGCTTTCTTT
-	14	-	TRBJ2-1	TRBV7-2	CASSLAPVPNEQFF	TGTGCCAGCAGCTTAGCGCCCGTGCCGAATGAGCAGTTCTTC
-	15	TRBD2	TRBJ2-2	TRBV7-2	CASSIAGVVPGELFF	TGTGCCAGCAGTATAGCGGGAGTGGTCCCCGGGGAGCTGTTTTTT
-	15	-	TRBJ2-1	TRBV1	CASSQGDLPYNEQFF	TGCGCCAGCAGCCAGGGGGACTTACCCTACAATGAGCAGTTCTTC
-	13	TRBD1	TRBJ1-1	TRBV2	CASSGQGGTEAFF	TGTGCCAGCAGTGGACAGGGAGGCACTGAAGCTTTCTTT
-	15	TRBD2	TRBJ2-7	TRBV7-9	CASSLGLAGVDEQYF	TGTGCCAGCAGCTTAGGACTAGCGGGAGTGGACGAGCAGTACTTC
-	12	-	TRBJ2-7	TRBV29-1	CSVEGVSYEQYF	TGCAGCGTTGAGGGGGTCTCCTACGAGCAGTACTTC
-	13	-	TRBJ2-2	TRBV10-1	CASSGRASGELFF	TGCGCCAGCAGTGGCAGGGCCTCCGGGGAGCTGTTTTTT
-	18	TRBD1	TRBJ2-6	TRBV7-9	CASSPGQGMVGGANVLTF	TGTGCCAGCAGCCCCGGACAGGGGATGGTTGGTGGGGCCAACGTCCTGACTTTC
-	16	-	TRBJ1-1	TRBV18	CASSPTQGVPHTEAFF	TGTGCCAGCTCACCGACACAGGGAGTTCCTCATACTGAAGCTTTCTTT
-	14	-	TRBJ2-7	TRBV7-9	CASSLEAVSYEQYF	TGTGCCAGCAGCTTAGAGGCCGTCTCCTACGAGCAGTACTTC
-	14	TRBD2	TRBJ2-1	TRBV6-1	CASTWAGGWNEQFF	TGTGCCAGCACCTGGGCGGGGGGCTGGAATGAGCAGTTCTTC
-	15	TRBD2	TRBJ2-2	TRBV29-1	CSARGLAGETGELFF	TGCAGCGCAAGAGGACTAGCGGGAGAAACCGGGGAGCTGTTTTTT
few	14	-	TRBJ2-4	TRBV19	CASSEAIAKNIQYF	TGTGCCAGTAGTGAAGCAATAGCCAAAAACATTCAGTACTTC
-	11	-	TRBJ2-3	TRBV30	CAWRGQDTQYF	TGTGCCTGGAGGGGACAAGATACGCAGTATTTT
-	15	-	TRBJ1-2	TRBV5-5	CASSSDWDLGYGYTF	TGTGCCAGCAGCTCGGACTGGGACTTGGGCTATGGCTACACCTTC
-	15	-	TRBJ2-3	TRBV11-2	CASSLSGRLTDTQYF	TGTGCCAGCAGCCTTTCCGGACGGTTAACAGATACGCAGTATTTT
once	13	-	TRBJ1-2	TRBV10-3	CAISGGGKNGYTF	TGTGCCATCAGTGGAGGGGGAAAGAATGGCTACACCTTC
-	12	-	TRBJ2-2	TRBV7-9	CASSRGTGELFF	TGTGCCAGCAGCCGAGGCACCGGGGAGCTGTTTTTT
-	11	TRBD2	TRBJ2-7	TRBV30	CAWGEGYEQYF	TGTGCCTGGGGGGAGGGTTACGAGCAGTACTTC
-	14	TRBD1	TRBJ2-1	TRBV2	CASSEGTGRNEQFF	TGTGCCAGCAGTGAAGGGACAGGGAGGAATGAGCAGTTCTTC
-	15	TRBD2	TRBJ2-5	TRBV6-1	CASSETPSGRQTQYF	TGTGCCAGCAGTGAAACGCCTAGCGGGAGACAAACCCAGTACTTC
-	12	-	TRBJ2-1	TRBV5-1	CASNSRGDEQFF	TGCGCCAGCAATTCTAGGGGGGATGAGCAGTTCTTC
-	15	-	TRBJ2-3	TRBV11-3	CASSRDGGGTDTQYF	TGTGCCAGCAGCAGAGACGGTGGGGGGACAGATACGCAGTATTTT
-	14	TRBD1	TRBJ2-1	TRBV2	CASSEMRGPNEQFF	TGTGCCAGCAGTGAAATGAGGGGGCCGAATGAGCAGTTCTTC
-	15	TRBD1	TRBJ2-7	TRBV5-6	CASSFGQGATYEQYF	TGTGCCAGCAGCTTCGGACAGGGGGCCACCTACGAGCAGTACTTC
-	13	-	TRBJ2-3	TRBV6-6	CASNGGAAGTQYF	TGTGCTAGCAACGGGGGCGCGGCGGGTACGCAGTATTTT
few	14	-	TRBJ1-5	TRBV2	CASRQGDSNQPQHF	TGTGCCAGCAGGCAGGGAGATAGCAATCAGCCCCAGCATTTT
-	15	TRBD1	TRBJ1-1	TRBV7-9	CASSFGQGAGTEAFF	TGTGCCAGCAGCTTCGGACAGGGGGCGGGCACTGAAGCTTTCTTT
-	12	-	TRBJ2-5	TRBV7-9	CASSLQLTTQYF	TGTGCCAGCAGCTTACAGTTAACTACCCAGTACTTC
once	14	TRBD1	TRBJ2-7	TRBV28	CASSLDRGSYEQYF	TGTGCCAGCAGCCTCGACAGGGGGTCCTACGAGCAGTACTTC
-	17	-	TRBJ1-1	TRBV11-2	CASSLEWSGAMNTEAFF	TGTGCCAGCAGCTTAGAATGGTCAGGGGCCATGAACACTGAAGCTTTCTTT
-	15	-	TRBJ1-2	TRBV6-1	CASSEAWAGIYGYTF	TGTGCCAGCAGTGAAGCGTGGGCAGGGATCTATGGCTACACCTTC
-	17	TRBD1	TRBJ1-5	TRBV4-1	CASSQDPGQMSNQPQHF	TGCGCCAGCAGCCAAGACCCGGGACAGATGAGTAATCAGCCCCAGCATTTT
-	14	TRBD1	TRBJ1-2	TRBV5-1	CASADREYSYGYTF	TGCGCCAGCGCTGACAGGGAGTATAGCTATGGCTACACCTTC
-	13	-	TRBJ2-3	TRBV5-1	CASSSTETDTQYF	TGCGCCAGCAGCTCCACTGAGACAGATACGCAGTATTTT
once	15	TRBD1	TRBJ1-1	TRBV6-1	CASSRDRVKNTEAFF	TGTGCCAGCAGTAGAGACAGGGTTAAGAACACTGAAGCTTTCTTT
-	14	-	TRBJ2-2	TRBV5-1	CASSLGHPTGELFF	TGCGCCAGCAGCTTAGGTCACCCCACCGGGGAGCTGTTTTTT
-	14	-	TRBJ2-4	TRBV6-5	CASSLDRSRNIQYF	TGTGCCAGCAGTTTAGACAGGTCACGGAACATTCAGTACTTC
-	16	-	TRBJ1-4	TRBV5-5	CASSLGGAARNEKLFF	TGTGCCAGCAGCTTGGGTGGGGCAGCAAGGAATGAAAAACTGTTTTTT
-	13	-	TRBJ2-2	TRBV18	CASSLGNTGELFF	TGTGCCAGCTCACTGGGGAACACCGGGGAGCTGTTTTTT
-	15	-	TRBJ1-4	TRBV6-6	CASSYSGGAREKLFF	TGTGCCAGCAGTTACTCGGGGGGGGCCCGTGAAAAACTGTTTTTT
-	15	-	TRBJ2-6	TRBV28	CASGQVSSGANVLTF	TGTGCCAGCGGCCAGGTTAGCTCTGGGGCCAACGTCCTGACTTTC
-	11	-	TRBJ2-5	TRBV5-1	CASGEQETQYF	TGCGCCAGCGGGGAGCAAGAGACCCAGTACTTC
-	15	TRBD2	TRBJ2-1	TRBV7-2	CASSLDSGSSNEQFF	TGTGCCAGCAGCTTAGATAGCGGGAGCTCCAATGAGCAGTTCTTC
-	15	-	TRBJ1-3	TRBV7-8	CASSPWPVSGNTIYF	TGTGCCAGCAGCCCATGGCCAGTCTCTGGAAACACCATATATTTT
-	16	TRBD1	TRBJ1-5	TRBV19	CASSIEGQGAYQPQHF	TGTGCCAGTAGTATAGAAGGGCAGGGGGCCTATCAGCCCCAGCATTTT